This T cell receptor beta chain was identified in a study of blood T cell repertoires in COVID-19. Study information: Whether acute or convalescent, the COVID-19 samples came from the United States, Italy and Spain. The analysed material was cDNA or gDNA that came from T cells, B-cell-depleted T cells, or PBMCs.

Between the trimmed V and J ends, which lost 1 base and 5 bases, there was a span of 14 bases. The CDR3 is made up of 15 amino acids. Germline CDR1 reads SGHTA; CDR2 reads FQGNSA. Methods used by the authors: Reference gene primer amplification in the assay estimated nucleated cell counts. TCRdb keeps only in-frame clones here, not all; method: immunoSEQ multiplex PCR. Clonal size and the V and J genes are those of that table, whereas D and trimming came from the DNA. This sample yields around 140,000 clones, of which roughly 80% are seen a single time; 3.5% belongs to the top ten. The TCR comes from a man aged 65 to 85 who had recovered from COVID-19. Sequences were obtained from peripheral blood. This rearrangement joins TRBV7-2 to TRBJ1-1; D might be TRBD1 (6 bases). The DNA of the CDR3 is TGTGCCAGCAGCTTAGGAGGGGCTCAGGGGACTGAAGCTTTCTTT. Protein: CASSLGGAQGTEAFF. Full variable domain (outside the CDR3, taken from reference TRBV7-2 and TRBJ1-1): GAGVSQSPSNKVTEKGKDVELRCDPISGHTALYWYRQSLGQGLEFLIYFQGNSAPDKSGLPSDRFSAERTGGSVSTLTIQRTQQEDSAVYLCASSLGGAQGTEAFFGQGTRLTVV.